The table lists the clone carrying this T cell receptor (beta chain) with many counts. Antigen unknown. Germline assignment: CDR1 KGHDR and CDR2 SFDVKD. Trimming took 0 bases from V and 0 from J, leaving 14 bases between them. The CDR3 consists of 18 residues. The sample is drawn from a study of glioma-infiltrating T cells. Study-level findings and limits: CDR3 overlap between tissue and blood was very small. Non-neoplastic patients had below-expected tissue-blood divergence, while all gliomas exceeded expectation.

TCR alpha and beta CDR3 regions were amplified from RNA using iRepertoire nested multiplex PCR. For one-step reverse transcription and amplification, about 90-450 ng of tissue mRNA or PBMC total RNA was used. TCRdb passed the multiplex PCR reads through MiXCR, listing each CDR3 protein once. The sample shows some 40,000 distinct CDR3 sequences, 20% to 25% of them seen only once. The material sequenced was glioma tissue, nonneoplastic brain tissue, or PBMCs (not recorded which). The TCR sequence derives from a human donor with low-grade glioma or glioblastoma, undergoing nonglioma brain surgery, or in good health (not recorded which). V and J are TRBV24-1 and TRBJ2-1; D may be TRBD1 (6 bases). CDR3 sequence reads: CATSDLSGGQSSYNEQFF. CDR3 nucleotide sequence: TGTGCCACCAGTGATTTGTCCGGTGGACAGAGCTCCTACAATGAGCAGTTCTTC.